This TCR beta chain was recorded in a study of T cell clones after liver transplantation. The study's findings and limits: Post-transplant time points were not standardized, so conclusions are preliminary.

The CDR3 extends over 14 amino acids. Germline-derived CDR1 and CDR2 are SEHNR and FQNEAQ (reference sequence). V lost 5 bases and J 5 bases, leaving 15 bases between the germline ends. Comment on this clone: Its specificity is unknown.

The repertoire was sequenced with immunoSEQ multiplex PCR; TCRdb's copy has only in-frame clones and lacks some. This sample yields some 110,000 clones, of which around four fifths are seen a single time; about 0.89% belongs to the top ten. This material consisted of CD4+ T cells from blood, taken before liver transplant. This chain links TRBV7-9 with TRBJ1-1; D is undetermined. The receptor was isolated from a human donor who received a liver transplant. In DNA form, the CDR3 reads TGTGCCAGCAGCCCACTGACCCCCTTAACTGAAGCTTTCTTT. Amino acid sequence: CASSPLTPLTEAFF. The full variable domain, in which reference TRBV7-9 and TRBJ1-1 provide the parts outside the CDR3, is DTGVSQNPRHKITKRGQNVTFRCDPISEHNRLYWYRQTLGQGPEFLTYFQNEAQLEKSRLLSDRFSAERPKGSFSTLEIQRTEQGDSAMYLCASSPLTPLTEAFFGQGTRLTVV.